This T cell receptor (beta chain) was sequenced during a study of CD4 T cell repertoires in COVID-19. Whole-study findings and limits: Several top expanded SARS-CoV-2-reactive clonotypes were shared by two or three memory subsets.

The CDR3 has 16 amino acids. V was shortened by 1 base and J by 0 bases, with 12 bases between the two germline ends. Germline V gene data show CDR1 as SGHRS and CDR2 as YFSETQ. TCRdb keeps only in-frame clones here, not all; method: immunoSEQ multiplex PCR. The sample carries about 75,000 clones, 83% recorded once. About this clone itself: What it binds is unknown.

These patients had recovered from COVID-19 ranging mild to severe. The material was CD4+ T cells from peripheral blood, obtained after recovery from COVID-19. The chain combines TRBV5-1 with TRBJ2-3; D is unclear. This TCR was sampled from a human donor who had COVID-19. The CDR3 spells CASSLPAGTSTDTQYF. In DNA form, the CDR3 reads TGCGCCAGCAGCTTGCCCGCAGGAACTAGCACAGATACGCAGTATTTT.